Described below is a single T cell receptor beta chain sequence and its context. The antigen is undetermined. The data belong to a study of cytomegalovirus exposure and HLA in healthy donors. Study as a whole: HLA-typed donors were the source of 83 million or so unique TCRs held in an early data release. Findings and caveats of the study: Later analysis demonstrated an association between a missense DCLRE1C variant and TCR beta V- and J-gene trimming.

The PCR was carried out with 60 Vbeta primers and 13 Jbeta primers. TCRdb's table, derived via immunoSEQ multiplex PCR, lists solely in-frame clones and lacks some. The table shows around 140,000 clones, with roughly 79% occurring only once. CDR3 size: 16 residues. J was trimmed by 2 bases and V by 4 bases; bases with no gene match: 9. Germline CDR1 is SGHRS and CDR2 is YFSETQ. The receptor's source is a woman in her 40s in good health and CMV-seronegative. This chain links TRBV5-1 with TRBJ2-3; TRBD1 aligns across 8 bases. The source material was PBMCs. The CDR3 nucleotides are TGCGCCAGCAGCAATCGGGACAGGACCTTCACAGATACGCAGTATTTT. Translated: CASSNRDRTFTDTQYF.